This T cell receptor beta chain was captured by sequencing in a study of regulatory T cells in long-lasting Graves disease. Study-wide results and caveats: Persistent Graves' patients possessed reduced TCR diversity relative to recently diagnosed ones.

With iRepertoire HTBI primers and Arm-PCR of CDR3 regions, TCR beta libraries were built. Each CDR3 protein gets one entry after TCRdb re-called the multiplex PCR reads with MiXCR. The repertoire consists of roughly 380,000 distinct CDR3 sequences, with approximately 15% occurring once and the leading ten covering roughly 30%. This clonotype has ten or more counts. Its cognate antigen is unknown. Time point given: newly diagnosed GD, antithyroid drugs for less than 3 months. Preparation of the TCR library used RNA extracted from PBMCs. Staff drew around 10 milliliters of peripheral blood into EDTA tubes. This sample was shared with a second study, whose subject was T cells in Graves' hyperthyroidism and ophthalmopathy.

The source is a man aged 40-55 years with Graves disease. Material: peripheral blood mononuclear cells (PBMCs), obtained at new diagnosis, from a patient treated with antithyroid drugs.

The CDR3 spells CASSQDIWGEMNTEAFF. As DNA, the CDR3 is TGTGCCAGCAGCCAAGATATTTGGGGGGAGATGAACACTGAAGCTTTCTTT. The chain combines TRBV3-1 with TRBJ1-1, with D tentatively TRBD1 (5 bases). The CDR3 is 17 residues long. Germline V gives CDR1 LGHDT, CDR2 YNNKEL (reference sequence). Trimming stripped 0 bases from V and 0 bases from J, with 14 bases between.